These 29 T cell receptor beta chains share one sample of origin, sequenced in a study of blood T cell repertoires in COVID-19. Data came from immunoSEQ multiplex PCR; TCRdb stores just in-frame clones and leaves some out. The table has fewer than 130,000 clones, around 68% seen once. Material for sequencing was peripheral blood. These receptors were collected from a woman aged 55-70 years with acute or convalescent COVID-19.

The chain links TRBV6-5 to TRBJ1-2; TRBD1 might be the D (5 bases). This CDR3 has 14 amino acids. Germline-derived CDR1 and CDR2 are MNHEY and SVGAGI. V was pared by 6 bases and J by 8 bases, with 19 bases between. The CDR3 region has the DNA TGTGCCAGCAGAGGAGGAGGGGCCGCCTGGGGCTACACCTTC. This sequence encodes CASRGGGAAWGYTF.

There are a few counts of this clone. The V call is TRBV27, the J call TRBJ1-4; D is possibly TRBD1 (6 bases). CDR1 MNHEY and CDR2 SMNVEV come from the germline V gene (reference sequence). V was cut by 5 bases and J by 5 bases, with 12 bases left in between. CDR3 length: 14 residues. The CDR3 here is CASSPTGSNEKLFF. As DNA, the CDR3 is TGTGCCAGCAGTCCCACAGGGTCGAATGAAAAACTGTTTTTT.

The chain joins TRBV7-3 to TRBJ1-2, with 7 positions matching TRBD1. V lost 6 bases to trimming and J lost 2 bases; unmatched junction nucleotides: 6. The germline V gene has CDR1 SGHTA and CDR2 FQGTGA. The CDR3 extends over 14 amino acids. DNA for the CDR3: TGTGCCAGCAGTCAAGGGACAGAGAACTATGGCTACACCTTC. Its protein is CASSQGTENYGYTF.

This chain's CDR3 is CASSLAQGRNSPLHF. Written as DNA, the CDR3 is TGTGCCAGCAGCTTAGCGCAGGGTCGGAATTCACCCCTCCACTTT. The chain uses TRBV7-2 and TRBJ1-6; D is possibly TRBD1 (5 bases). This CDR3 comprises 15 residues. Germline lookup yields CDR1 SGHTA and CDR2 FQGNSA. V lost 0 bases and J lost 7, with 10 bases in between.

V gene TRBV10-3 combines with J gene TRBJ2-7; TRBD1 aligns across 11 bases. Germline loops: CDR1 ENHRY, CDR2 SYGVKD. Trimming cost V 7 bases and J 2 bases; bases outside gene matches: 4. The length of the CDR3 is 14 residues. CDR3: CAITSGQGAYEQYF. The CDR3 DNA reads TGTGCCATCACATCGGGACAGGGGGCCTACGAGCAGTACTTC.

There are a few counts of this clone. The gene calls are TRBV28 and TRBJ1-1, with D possibly TRBD1 on 5 matching bases. CDR3 size: 14 residues. V gave up 8 bases and J gave up 1 base, with 14 bases separating them. Germline CDR1 and CDR2: MDHEN and SYDVKM. The CDR3 DNA sequence: TGTGCCAGCCCCCGGGGGGGAAAGAACACTGAAGCTTTCTTT. This sequence encodes CASPRGGKNTEAFF. Drawing the rest from reference TRBV28 and TRBJ1-1, the complete variable domain is DVKVTQSSRYLVKRTGEKVFLECVQDMDHENMFWYRQDPGLGLRLIYFSYDVKMKEKGDIPEGYSVSREKKERFSLILESASTNQTSMYLCASPRGGKNTEAFFGQGTRLTVV.

This chain connects TRBV6-4 to TRBJ1-2, with unresolved D. Germline loops: CDR1 MRHNA, CDR2 SNTAGT. V was clipped by 5 bases and J by 0 bases, with 7 bases between them. The CDR3 loop spans 13 amino acids. The CDR3 sequence: CASSPEANYGYTF. The CDR3 bases are TGTGCCAGCAGTCCAGAAGCTAACTATGGCTACACCTTC.

The chain is built from TRBV2 and TRBJ2-3, with TRBD2 identical over 7 bases. Looked up from germline, CDR1 is SNHLY and CDR2 is FYNNEI. The CDR3 has 18 residues. The V gene end was trimmed by 4 bases and the J gene end by 0 bases; junction bases not matched to a gene: 13. The CDR3 region has the DNA TGTGCCAGCAGTGTGACTTCGGGGGGTCAAAGAAGCACAGATACGCAGTATTTT. Amino acids: CASSVTSGGQRSTDTQYF.

This chain links TRBV18 with TRBJ2-5; the D gene is possibly TRBD1 (5 bases). Germline V gives CDR1 KGHSH, CDR2 LQKENI. CDR3 length: 15 residues. V dropped 2 bases and J dropped 2 bases, with 12 bases sitting between them. The CDR3 sequence is CASSPTLTEQETQYF. DNA for the CDR3: TGTGCCAGCTCACCAACGTTGACAGAGCAAGAGACCCAGTACTTC. The variable domain in full, completed from reference TRBV18 and TRBJ2-5, reads NAGVMQNPRHLVRRRGQEARLRCSPMKGHSHVYWYRQLPEEGLKFMVYLQKENIIDESGMPKERFSAEFPKEGPSILRIQQVVRGDSAAYFCASSPTLTEQETQYFGPGTRLLVL.

V usage is TRBV11-3 and J usage is TRBJ2-5, with 7 nucleotides matching TRBD2. Looked up from germline, CDR1 is SGHNT and CDR2 is YENEEA. The ends lost 2 bases at V and 7 bases at J; junction bases unmatched: 7. The CDR3 is made up of 14 amino acids. DNA for the CDR3: TGTGCCAGCAGCTTATCGCGCGGGGAGGGGACCCAGTACTTC. The encoded protein is CASSLSRGEGTQYF.

This clone was detected only once. The J gene is TRBJ2-7, the V gene TRBV6-1, with 11 nucleotides matching TRBD2. The CDR3 is 23 amino acids. Trimming cost V 0 bases and J 1 base; bases outside gene matches: 23. Germline V gene lookup returns CDR1 MNHNS and CDR2 SASEGT. In DNA, the CDR3 is TGTGCCAGCAGTGAAGCGTCAAGGGAGGGGGTGGGACTAGCGGTTTATAGATCCTACGAGCAGTACTTC. It encodes CASSEASREGVGLAVYRSYEQYF.

The J gene is TRBJ2-5, the V gene TRBV6-2 or TRBV6-3, with 11 positions matching TRBD2. CDR3 length: 17 residues. Trimming took 4 bases from V and 5 from J; bases not matched to a gene: 12. Germline CDR1 and CDR2: MNHEY and SVGEGT. The CDR3 loop is CASSFQTSGAQRETQYF. The CDR3 region has the DNA TGTGCCAGCAGTTTCCAGACTAGCGGGGCCCAGCGGGAGACCCAGTACTTC.

The rearrangement links TRBV18 to TRBJ1-1; D ambiguous. This CDR3 has 13 amino acids. The germline V and J ends were trimmed by 6 bases and 3 bases, with 11 bases remaining between them. Germline assignment: CDR1 KGHSH and CDR2 LQKENI. As DNA, the CDR3 is TGTGCCAGCTCGCCAGACACCTACACTGAAGCTTTCTTT. This codes for CASSPDTYTEAFF.

This clone was seen just once. The chain couples TRBV2 to TRBJ1-6; D gene unclear. The germline gives CDR1 SNHLY, CDR2 FYNNEI. The CDR3 totals 13 residues. Trimming left V 6 bases short and J 8 bases short, with 11 bases between. CDR3: CASSREADSPLHF. Here the CDR3 DNA reads TGTGCCAGCAGCCGGGAAGCAGATTCACCCCTCCACTTT.

The gene calls are TRBV5-1 and TRBJ1-2; TRBD1 might be the D (5 bases). Trimming took 5 bases from V and 4 from J, leaving 21 bases between them. CDR3 size: 16 residues. Germline V CDR1 and CDR2: SGHRS, YFSETQ. CDR3 sequence (DNA): TGCGCCAGCAGTTACGGACAAACACAAGGGGCCTATGGCTACACCTTC. Residues: CASSYGQTQGAYGYTF.

The V gene is TRBV2, the J gene TRBJ2-2; the D gene is possibly TRBD1 (5 bases). V was clipped by 7 bases and J by 0 bases, with 18 bases between them. The V gene's germline CDR1 is SNHLY and CDR2 FYNNEI. The CDR3 runs to 17 residues. The CDR3: CASKRQHLFANTGELFF. The CDR3 DNA reads TGTGCCAGCAAGCGACAGCACCTTTTCGCGAACACCGGGGAGCTGTTTTTT.

This chain uses TRBV30 with TRBJ2-1, with TRBD1 identical over 7 bases. The CDR3 has 13 residues. V lost 0 bases, J lost 7 bases, and 3 bases stayed unmatched. Germline V gives CDR1 GTSNPN, CDR2 SVGIG (reference sequence). The CDR3 DNA sequence: TGTGCCTGGAGTGTGGGACAGAGAAATGAGCAGTTCTTC. Translating it yields CAWSVGQRNEQFF.

The chain uses TRBV25-1 and TRBJ1-1; D is undetermined. The germline V and J ends were trimmed by 7 bases and 7 bases, with 16 bases remaining between them. The CDR3 has 13 amino acids. CDR1 MGHDK and CDR2 SYGVNS come from the germline V gene. CDR3 protein: CASTIRHSGEAFF. DNA of the CDR3: TGTGCCAGCACCATTCGACACTCAGGTGAAGCTTTCTTT.

V usage is TRBV5-1 and J usage is TRBJ1-2; 7 bases map to TRBD1. Germline V gene lookup returns CDR1 SGHRS and CDR2 YFSETQ. The CDR3 totals 16 residues. The V gene end was trimmed by 4 bases and the J gene end by 0 bases; junction bases not matched to a gene: 9. The CDR3 nucleotides are TGCGCCAGCAGCGTGTACCTGGGACAGACTAACTATGGCTACACCTTC. Translating it yields CASSVYLGQTNYGYTF.

This clone was picked up many times. V is TRBV14 and J is TRBJ2-5; 7 bases align to TRBD1. In germline, CDR1 is SGHDN, CDR2 FVKESK. With 0 bases clipped from V and 5 bases from J, the junction kept 6 bases outside the gene matches. The CDR3 length is 15 residues. The CDR3 sequence is CASSQDLQGVETQYF. The CDR3 nucleotides read TGTGCCAGCAGCCAAGATCTTCAGGGGGTGGAGACCCAGTACTTC.

The V call is TRBV27, the J call TRBJ2-5; 9 bases match TRBD2. Germline-derived CDR1 and CDR2 are MNHEY and SMNVEV (reference sequence). The CDR3 is 15 amino acids. V dropped 5 bases and J dropped 5; count of bases not matched to a gene: 9. CDR3 bases: TGTGCCAGCAGTCCTTGGCGGGGGGGCCCGGAGACCCAGTACTTC. Translating it yields CASSPWRGGPETQYF.

This clone was counted a few times. Other DNA sequences within the sample encode an identical CDR3. The chain is built from TRBV19 and TRBJ1-2; D may be TRBD1 (6 bases). CDR3 length: 13 amino acids. V was shortened by 8 bases and J by 1 base, with 11 bases between the two germline ends. The germline V gene has CDR1 LNHDA and CDR2 SQIVND (reference sequence). The CDR3 bases are TGTGCCAGTCAGACAGGTAGTAACTATGGCTACACCTTC. This encodes CASQTGSNYGYTF.

The count of this clone is one. The chain is built from TRBV5-1 and TRBJ1-4; possibly TRBD1 for D (6 bases). Germline V gene lookup returns CDR1 SGHRS and CDR2 YFSETQ. The CDR3 is 16 residues long. With 4 bases removed from V and 3 bases from J, the gap between germline ends came to 16 bases. The CDR3 nucleotides are TGCGCCAGCAGCGCACGAACAGGGACCCCTAATGAAAAACTGTTTTTT. As protein: CASSARTGTPNEKLFF.

The chain joins TRBV4-2 to TRBJ2-7; D is perhaps TRBD2 (5 bases). Germline V gene lookup returns CDR1 LGHNA and CDR2 YNFKEQ. This CDR3 region has 13 residues. The ends were cut back, 0 bases at V and 11 bases at J, with 14 bases in the middle. CDR3 bases: TGTGCCAGCAGCCAAGATTTGAGGGATCCTGAGTACTTC. Translated, it gives CASSQDLRDPEYF.

The J gene is TRBJ1-5, the V gene TRBV6-5; 8 bases fit TRBD1. Germline values: CDR1 MNHEY, CDR2 SVGAGI. The CDR3 is 16 amino acids. V lost 4 bases to trimming and J lost 0 bases; unmatched junction nucleotides: 5. The DNA for the CDR3 is TGTGCCAGCAGTTCGACAGGGGTCCCTAGCAATCAGCCCCAGCATTTT. The encoded protein is CASSSTGVPSNQPQHF.

In its sample, this clone was seen a few times. J is TRBJ2-7 and V is TRBV6-1; 11 nucleotides match TRBD2. Germline loops: CDR1 MNHNS, CDR2 SASEGT. The J segment lost 1 base and the V segment lost 4 bases, leaving 6 bases of the junction unmatched. The CDR3 runs 16 residues. This chain's CDR3 is CASSGSGTSGSYEQYF. In DNA form, the CDR3 reads TGTGCCAGCAGTGGCTCCGGGACTAGCGGTTCCTACGAGCAGTACTTC.

The genes are TRBV7-9 and TRBJ1-2; D is perhaps TRBD1 (5 bases). This CDR3 region has 13 residues. V lost 4 bases and J lost 7, with 13 bases in between. Germline V CDR1 and CDR2: SEHNR, FQNEAQ (reference sequence). Here the CDR3 reads CASSSPPGGGYTF. As DNA, the CDR3 is TGTGCCAGCAGCTCCCCCCCCGGGGGTGGCTACACCTTC.

This sequence joins TRBV5-1 and TRBJ2-1, with D perhaps matching TRBD2 (7 bases). The CDR3 is 23 residues long. Germline CDR1 reads SGHRS; CDR2 reads YFSETQ. V dropped 0 bases and J dropped 5 bases, with 36 bases sitting between them. CDR3 in DNA: TGCGCCAGCAGCTTGGGGAGTCAATGGGGGGCAGGGCCTGGACGGGAGGCCGACAATGAGCAGTTCTTC. This translates into CASSLGSQWGAGPGREADNEQFF.

The chain is built from TRBV19 and TRBJ1-6; D might be TRBD1 (5 bases). The CDR3 length is 14 residues. Between the trimmed V and J ends, which lost 6 bases and 10 bases, there was a span of 16 bases. Germline lookup yields CDR1 LNHDA and CDR2 SQIVND (reference sequence). The CDR3 region is CASREFGGDSPLHF. The CDR3 DNA reads TGTGCCAGTAGGGAATTTGGGGGGGACTCACCCCTCCACTTT.